This T cell receptor (beta chain) was found in a study of human versus mouse CDR3 diversity and MHC coevolution. The repertoire was sequenced with immunoSEQ multiplex PCR; TCRdb's copy has only in-frame clones and lacks some. Among 75,000 to 90,000 clones listed, about 94% were seen once. The study, taken as a whole, reports: By iCHAO1, human TCR beta clonotypes numbered roughly 1.7 million, the most.

A note on this clone: Its target is not known.

There are 15 residues in the CDR3. The junction had 3 bases not matched to a gene; V was cut back by 2 bases and J by 5 bases. Germline assignment: CDR1 ENHRY and CDR2 SYGVKD. This clonotype originated in a person between 25 and 69 years old in good health. The genes are TRBV10-3 and TRBJ2-1, with 10 nucleotides matching TRBD2. Sequenced material: naive CD4+ T cells from blood. Subset described: CD45RO-negative CD62L-positive naive CD4 T cells. The CDR3 loop is CAISESGGADNEQFF. CDR3 DNA: TGTGCCATCAGTGAGAGCGGGGGGGCGGACAATGAGCAGTTCTTC.